The 21 T cell receptor beta chains in this list originate from one sample, sequenced in a study of T cell changes during pregnancy in multiple sclerosis. Sequencing was performed with immunoSEQ multiplex PCR; in TCRdb, only in-frame clones are kept and a portion is missing. The repertoire has tens of thousands of clones, 92% of them found once; the top ten carry 0.6% to 0.75%. Sequencing was performed on CD4+ T cells from peripheral blood mononuclear cells, taken in the third trimester of pregnancy. All receptors come from a female donor with multiple sclerosis, enrolled in a pregnancy study.

In this sample, this clone turned up once. The V call is TRBV5-6, the J call TRBJ1-1, with 7 bases matching TRBD1. The CDR3 length is 18 residues. V was pared by 2 bases and J by 0 bases, with 13 bases of the junction left unmatched. Germline CDR1 and CDR2: SGHDT and YYEEEE. The CDR3 nucleotides read TGTGCCAGCAGCTTAACACGACAGGGAAGTATACTGAACACTGAAGCTTTCTTT. Residues: CASSLTRQGSILNTEAFF.

The V gene is TRBV4-2, the J gene TRBJ2-2; D may be TRBD1 (5 bases). This CDR3 region has 13 residues. Germline assignment: CDR1 LGHNA and CDR2 YNFKEQ. Trimming removed 5 bases at V and 6 bases at J, with 10 bases between. This CDR3 reads CASSEQVAGELFF. CDR3 DNA: TGTGCCAGCAGCGAACAGGTCGCCGGGGAGCTGTTTTTT.

The rearrangement uses TRBV14 and TRBJ2-7, with D possibly being TRBD1 (6 bases). V was cut by 2 bases and J by 7 bases, with 21 bases left in between. This CDR3 comprises 16 residues. Germline CDR1 SGHDN, CDR2 FVKESK. The CDR3, as DNA: TGTGCCAGCAGCCAACTTCCGGGACAAGGGCCGAGGGAGCAGTACTTC. This translates into CASSQLPGQGPREQYF.

This clone was recorded only once. The V gene is TRBV15, the J gene TRBJ2-3; tentatively, D is TRBD2 (5 bases). Germline lookup yields CDR1 LNHNV and CDR2 YYDKDF (reference sequence). Trimming removed 2 bases at V and 9 bases at J, with 9 bases between. This CDR3 contains 12 residues. The CDR3 here is CATSRPTGTQYF. As DNA, the CDR3 is TGTGCCACCAGCAGACCCACGGGGACGCAGTATTTT.

The chain employs TRBV18 and TRBJ2-7, with a weak D call TRBD2 (5 bases). The V and J ends lost 3 bases and 7 bases respectively, with 13 bases between them. The CDR3 has 13 amino acids. Per germline, CDR1 KGHSH and CDR2 LQKENI. The CDR3 region is CASSPEGPSEQYF. The CDR3 DNA reads as TGTGCCAGCTCACCTGAGGGCCCCTCGGAGCAGTACTTC. The variable domain in full, with the rest retrieved from reference TRBV18 and TRBJ2-7, is NAGVMQNPRHLVRRRGQEARLRCSPMKGHSHVYWYRQLPEEGLKFMVYLQKENIIDESGMPKERFSAEFPKEGPSILRIQQVVRGDSAAYFCASSPEGPSEQYFGPGTRLTVT.

The chain recombines TRBV28 with TRBJ1-2; possible D gene TRBD1, 6 bases. Germline V gene data show CDR1 as MDHEN and CDR2 as SYDVKM. V lost 6 bases and J 9 bases, leaving 11 bases between the germline ends. This CDR3 has 11 residues. CDR3 nucleotide sequence: TGTGCCAGCAGGGCGGGGGCTAGCTACACCTTC. It codes for CASRAGASYTF.

This sequence joins TRBV6-1 and TRBJ2-5; D call uncertain. Germline assignment: CDR1 MNHNS and CDR2 SASEGT. This CDR3 comprises 15 residues. V was shortened by 5 bases and J by 7 bases, with 20 bases between the two germline ends. The CDR3 region is CASSPHKTPAGTQYF. The CDR3 DNA sequence: TGTGCCAGCAGTCCACACAAGACCCCAGCAGGGACCCAGTACTTC.

Notes on this clone: The junction shows a germline mismatch at one end, possibly a read error. The chain joins TRBV30 to TRBJ2-6; D is possibly TRBD2 (6 bases). The CDR3 contains 13 residues. From germline, CDR1 is GTSNPN and CDR2 SVGIG (reference sequence). The DNA for the CDR3 is TGCGGGGGAGTCCTCTCTGGGGCCAACGTCCTGACTTTC. Translated, it gives CGGVLSGANVLTF.

The chain has TRBV19 and TRBJ1-5; tentative D call: TRBD1 (5 bases). Germline lookup yields CDR1 LNHDA and CDR2 SQIVND (reference sequence). This CDR3 is 15 amino acids long. Trimming stripped 3 bases from V and 3 bases from J, with 12 bases between. CDR3 DNA sequence: TGTGCCAGTAGTATGGAAGACAGTTTCAATCAGCCCCAGCATTTT. Amino acids: CASSMEDSFNQPQHF.

V usage is TRBV19 and J usage is TRBJ1-4, with 9 bases matching TRBD1. Looked up from germline, CDR1 is LNHDA and CDR2 is SQIVND (reference sequence). With V trimmed by 5 bases and J by 2 bases, 9 bases remained unmatched. The CDR3 runs to 17 residues. The CDR3 is CASSAGQGPRTNEKLFF. The CDR3 bases are TGTGCCAGTAGTGCCGGACAGGGGCCACGGACTAATGAAAAACTGTTTTTT.

The chain uses TRBV29-1 and TRBJ2-1; weak D call: TRBD1 (6 bases). Germline-derived CDR1 and CDR2 are SQVTM and ANQGSEA. The CDR3 contains 14 residues. V lost 6 bases and J 1 base, leaving 13 bases between the germline ends. As DNA, the CDR3 is TGCAGCGTCAGACAGGTAGGGTCCTACAATGAGCAGTTCTTC. Protein sequence: CSVRQVGSYNEQFF.

The CDR3 DNA is TGTGCCAGCAGTCCGGTGGTGAGCGGATCCTACAATGAGCAGTTCTTC. Protein sequence: CASSPVVSGSYNEQFF. The chain uses TRBV28 and TRBJ2-1; a weak D match, TRBD2 (5 bases). The CDR3 runs 16 residues. Germline V gene lookup returns CDR1 MDHEN and CDR2 SYDVKM. V was cut by 5 bases and J by 1 base, with 15 bases left in between.

The chain combines TRBV30 with TRBJ1-1, with 11 bases aligning to TRBD1. The CDR3 extends over 15 amino acids. V lost 2 bases and J lost 1; bases outside the gene matches: 3. The germline V gene encodes CDR1 GTSNPN and CDR2 SVGIG (reference sequence). The CDR3 nucleotides read TGTGCCTGGAGTCGGGGGACAGGGGGGAACACTGAAGCTTTCTTT. This translates into CAWSRGTGGNTEAFF.

The rearrangement uses TRBV7-2 and TRBJ1-1, with D perhaps matching TRBD1 (6 bases). CDR1 is SGHTA, CDR2 FQGNSA, per germline. The CDR3 contains 17 residues. The ends were cut back, 2 bases at V and 1 base at J, with 17 bases in the middle. CDR3 in DNA: TGTGCCAGCAGCTTACTCGGGACACCCATGGCGAACACTGAAGCTTTCTTT. Residues: CASSLLGTPMANTEAFF.

The chain couples TRBV5-4 to TRBJ1-2, with TRBD1 identical over 9 bases. Germline CDR1 and CDR2: SGHNT and YYREEE (reference sequence). V lost 4 bases to trimming and J lost 4 bases; unmatched junction nucleotides: 11. CDR3 length equals 16 residues. The CDR3 DNA reads TGTGCCAGCAGCCCGGGACAGGGCATCTCAGGCTATGGCTACACCTTC. Translation gives CASSPGQGISGYGYTF.

This chain links TRBV5-6 with TRBJ1-6; 9 bases line up with TRBD1. With 2 bases clipped from V and 7 bases from J, the junction kept 4 bases outside the gene matches. Per germline, CDR1 SGHDT and CDR2 YYEEEE. This CDR3 region has 15 residues. The CDR3 sequence: CASSLAGQGNSPLHF. In DNA form, the CDR3 reads TGTGCCAGCAGCTTAGCTGGACAGGGGAATTCACCCCTCCACTTT.

In nucleotides, the CDR3 is TGCGCCAGCAGCCAGACAGGGGGCGCCACCGGGGAGCTGTTTTTT. Encoded protein: CASSQTGGATGELFF. V usage is TRBV5-1 and J usage is TRBJ2-2; 10 bases are shared with TRBD1. The CDR3 is 15 residues long. V lost 4 bases to trimming and J lost 4 bases; unmatched junction nucleotides: 4. CDR1 is SGHRS and CDR2 is YFSETQ in the germline V gene.

This rearrangement joins TRBV6-1 to TRBJ2-2; 11 bases are a match to TRBD2. Per germline, CDR1 MNHNS and CDR2 SASEGT. Losses at the gene ends were 1 base for V and 3 bases for J; bases not matched to a gene: 4. CDR3 size: 17 residues. CDR3 sequence (DNA): TGTGCCAGCAGTGAAGTGATAGCGGGAGGGGACACCGGGGAGCTGTTTTTT. Translated: CASSEVIAGGDTGELFF.

The chain carries TRBV5-1 and TRBJ2-1, with D possibly TRBD1 on 6 matching bases. The CDR3 is 15 amino acids. V was pared by 7 bases and J by 9 bases, with 23 bases between. Germline V gives CDR1 SGHRS, CDR2 YFSETQ. This CDR3 reads CASSQDSRGSGEQFF. The CDR3 DNA reads as TGCGCCAGCTCCCAGGACAGTAGGGGATCTGGTGAGCAGTTCTTC. The variable domain in full, with the rest retrieved from reference TRBV5-1 and TRBJ2-1, is KAGVTQTPRYLIKTRGQQVTLSCSPISGHRSVSWYQQTPGQGLQFLFEYFSETQRNKGNFPGRFSGRQFSNSRSEMNVSTLELGDSALYLCASSQDSRGSGEQFFGPGTRLTVL.

The J gene is TRBJ1-1, the V gene TRBV9; 7 positions match TRBD1. Unmatched junction bases numbered 16, after V lost 6 bases and J lost 5 bases. The CDR3 is 16 residues long. The germline V gene encodes CDR1 SGDLS and CDR2 YYNGEE. The CDR3 is CASTPAGQHRRTEAFF. DNA for the CDR3: TGTGCCAGCACCCCCGCGGGACAGCATCGTAGGACTGAAGCTTTCTTT.

J is TRBJ2-1 and V is TRBV19; 9 bases fit TRBD2. With V trimmed by 3 bases and J by 13 bases, 7 bases remained unmatched. The CDR3 consists of 13 residues. Germline assignment: CDR1 LNHDA and CDR2 SQIVND (reference sequence). CDR3 in amino acids: CASSIASSGGQFF. The CDR3 DNA sequence: TGTGCCAGTAGTATCGCTAGTAGCGGGGGTCAGTTCTTC.